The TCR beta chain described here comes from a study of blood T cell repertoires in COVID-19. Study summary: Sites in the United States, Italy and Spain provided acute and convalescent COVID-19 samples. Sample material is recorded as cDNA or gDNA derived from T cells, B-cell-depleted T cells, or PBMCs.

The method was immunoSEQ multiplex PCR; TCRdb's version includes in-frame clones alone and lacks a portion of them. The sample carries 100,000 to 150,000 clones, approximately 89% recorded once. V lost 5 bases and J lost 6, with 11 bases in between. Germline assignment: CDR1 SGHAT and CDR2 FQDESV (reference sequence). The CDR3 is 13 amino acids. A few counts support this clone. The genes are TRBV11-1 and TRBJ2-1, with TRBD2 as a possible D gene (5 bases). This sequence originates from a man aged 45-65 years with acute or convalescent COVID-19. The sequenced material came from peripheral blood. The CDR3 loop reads CASSNLGGNEQFF. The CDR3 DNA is TGTGCCAGCAGCAATCTAGGAGGCAATGAGCAGTTCTTC.